Presented here are 10 T cell receptor beta chains from one specimen sequenced in a study of T cells after posttransplantation cyclophosphamide. Method: immunoSEQ multiplex PCR; TCRdb's copy keeps in-frame clones and lacks some. This sample comprises approximately 34,000 clones, none seen once only. Sequencing was performed on PBMCs. The receptors here all came from a woman aged 45-60 years in good health and a related stem cell transplant donor.

The rearrangement links TRBV11-2 to TRBJ2-3; 10 bases are shared with TRBD1. Looked up from germline, CDR1 is SGHAT and CDR2 is FQNNGV. The CDR3 spans 16 residues. With 5 bases clipped from V and 1 base from J, the junction kept 6 bases outside the gene matches. The CDR3 DNA follows: TGTGCCAGCAGCCGTGGACAGGGGGGGGGCACAGATACGCAGTATTTT. Protein: CASSRGQGGGTDTQYF.

Only a few counts were recorded for this clone. This rearrangement joins TRBV7-9 to TRBJ2-3; D ambiguous. Germline V gene data show CDR1 as SEHNR and CDR2 as FQNEAQ (reference sequence). The V end lost 3 bases, the J end lost 4 bases, and 8 bases lay between the germline ends. The CDR3 has 13 residues. This CDR3 reads CASSLASSDTQYF. The CDR3 DNA reads TGTGCCAGCAGCTTGGCTAGTTCAGATACGCAGTATTTT.

This clone was seen many times. This sequence joins TRBV5-1 and TRBJ2-1; the match to TRBD2 covers 10 bases. The V gene end was trimmed by 0 bases and the J gene end by 4 bases; junction bases not matched to a gene: 1. The CDR3 is made up of 15 amino acids. Germline CDR1 and CDR2: SGHRS and YFSETQ. CDR3 sequence reads: CASSLGTSGYNEQFF. In DNA, the CDR3 is TGCGCCAGCAGCTTGGGGACTAGCGGATACAATGAGCAGTTCTTC.

This clone was counted many times. The chain joins TRBV7-9 to TRBJ2-2; the D gene is possibly TRBD2 (7 bases). Germline V gives CDR1 SEHNR, CDR2 FQNEAQ (reference sequence). There are 17 residues in the CDR3. Trimming shortened V by 1 base and J by 1 base, and 13 bases separated the two germline ends. The CDR3 DNA reads TGTGCCAGCAGCTTAGGAGGGGGGGGCCTGAACACCGGGGAGCTGTTTTTT. Translated: CASSLGGGGLNTGELFF.

The table lists this clone with many counts. This chain links TRBV11-2 with TRBJ2-2; 9 positions match TRBD1. Germline-derived CDR1 and CDR2 are SGHAT and FQNNGV. The CDR3 sequence is 18 residues long. Trimming cost V 4 bases and J 7 bases; bases outside gene matches: 16. The CDR3: CASSSADRGPVVGGELFF. CDR3 nucleotide sequence: TGTGCCAGCAGCTCCGCGGACAGGGGTCCTGTGGTTGGCGGGGAGCTGTTTTTT.

A few counts support this clone. The V and J genes are TRBV23-1 and TRBJ2-6; D may be TRBD1 (5 bases). TRBV23-1 is designated an ORF whose function remains uncertain. V shed 0 bases and J shed 1 base, with 16 bases lying between them. This CDR3 region has 19 residues. The CDR3 protein is CASSQSNSTDSSGANVLTF. CDR3 sequence (DNA): TGCGCCAGCAGTCAATCGAACTCGACAGATTCTTCTGGGGCCAACGTCCTGACTTTC.

At least ten counts were recorded for this clone. The J gene is TRBJ2-1, the V gene TRBV7-2; D might be TRBD1 (5 bases). CDR1 is SGHTA and CDR2 is FQGNSA in the germline V gene. The CDR3 covers 12 residues. V was trimmed by 4 bases and J by 13 bases, leaving 14 bases between them. The CDR3 protein is CASSSILGAQFF. The CDR3 coding sequence is TGTGCCAGCAGCTCAATATTAGGGGCTCAGTTCTTC.

In its sample, this clone was seen many times. J is TRBJ1-1 and V is TRBV4-2; no reliable D call. Between the trimmed V and J ends, which lost 0 bases and 2 bases, there was a span of 7 bases. The germline V gene encodes CDR1 LGHNA and CDR2 YNFKEQ. The CDR3 loop spans 14 amino acids. The CDR3 is CASSQENLNTEAFF. The CDR3 DNA sequence: TGTGCCAGCAGCCAAGAAAACTTAAACACTGAAGCTTTCTTT.

This clone was counted ten times or more. The chain recombines TRBV27 with TRBJ1-2; the D is unclear. Germline loops: CDR1 MNHEY, CDR2 SMNVEV (reference sequence). The CDR3 covers 13 residues. V lost 3 bases to trimming and J lost 1 base, with 6 bases between them. The CDR3 sequence: CASSFTFNYGYTF. Written as DNA, the CDR3 is TGTGCCAGCAGTTTTACTTTTAACTATGGCTACACCTTC.

This clone came up a few times. The chain carries TRBV6-1 and TRBJ2-5, with 11 positions matching TRBD2. TRBJ2-7 explains the end of the DNA better; the J call may be wrong. This CDR3 has 14 amino acids. Per the germline V gene, CDR1 is MNHNS and CDR2 is SASEGT. The CDR3 DNA reads TGTGCCAGCAAAACTAGCGGGAGCTCCTACGAGCAGTACTTC. Residues: CASKTSGSSYEQYF.